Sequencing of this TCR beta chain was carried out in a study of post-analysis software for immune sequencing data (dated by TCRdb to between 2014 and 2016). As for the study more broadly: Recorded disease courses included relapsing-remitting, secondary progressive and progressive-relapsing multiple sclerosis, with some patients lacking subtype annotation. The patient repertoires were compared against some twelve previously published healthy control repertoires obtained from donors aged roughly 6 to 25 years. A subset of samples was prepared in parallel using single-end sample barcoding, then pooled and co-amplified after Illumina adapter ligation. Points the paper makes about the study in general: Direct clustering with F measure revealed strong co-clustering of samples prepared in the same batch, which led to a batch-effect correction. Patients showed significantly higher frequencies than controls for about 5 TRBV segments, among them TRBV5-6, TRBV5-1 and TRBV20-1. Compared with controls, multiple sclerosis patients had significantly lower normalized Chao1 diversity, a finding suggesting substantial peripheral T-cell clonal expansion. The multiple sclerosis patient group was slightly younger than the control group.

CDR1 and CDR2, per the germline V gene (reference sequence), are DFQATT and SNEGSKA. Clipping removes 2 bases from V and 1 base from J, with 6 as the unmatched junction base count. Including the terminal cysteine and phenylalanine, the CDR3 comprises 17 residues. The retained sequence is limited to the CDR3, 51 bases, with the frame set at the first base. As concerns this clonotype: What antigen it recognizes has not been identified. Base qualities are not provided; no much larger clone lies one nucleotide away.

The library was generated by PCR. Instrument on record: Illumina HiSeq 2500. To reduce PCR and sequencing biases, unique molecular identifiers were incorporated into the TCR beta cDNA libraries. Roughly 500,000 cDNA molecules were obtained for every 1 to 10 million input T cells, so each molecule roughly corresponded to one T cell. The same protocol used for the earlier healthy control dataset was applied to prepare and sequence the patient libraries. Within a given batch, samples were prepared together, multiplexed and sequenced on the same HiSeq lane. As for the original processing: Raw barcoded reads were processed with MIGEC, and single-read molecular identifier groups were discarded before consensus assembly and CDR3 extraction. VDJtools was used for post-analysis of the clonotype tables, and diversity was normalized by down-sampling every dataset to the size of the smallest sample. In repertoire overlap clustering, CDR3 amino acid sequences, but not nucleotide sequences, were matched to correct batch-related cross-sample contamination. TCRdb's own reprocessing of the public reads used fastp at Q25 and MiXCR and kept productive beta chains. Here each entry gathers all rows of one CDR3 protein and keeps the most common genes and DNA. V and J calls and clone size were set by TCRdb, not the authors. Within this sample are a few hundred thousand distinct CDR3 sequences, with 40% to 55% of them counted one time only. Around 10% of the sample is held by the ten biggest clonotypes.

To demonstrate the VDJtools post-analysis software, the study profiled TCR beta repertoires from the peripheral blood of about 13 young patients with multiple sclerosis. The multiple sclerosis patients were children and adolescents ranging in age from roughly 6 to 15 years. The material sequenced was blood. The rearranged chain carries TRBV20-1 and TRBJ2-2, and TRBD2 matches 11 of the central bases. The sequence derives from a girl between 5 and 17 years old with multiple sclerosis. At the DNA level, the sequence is TGCAGTGCTAGAAAACTAGCGGGAGATCTGAACACCGGGGAGCTGTTTTTT. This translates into CSARKLAGDLNTGELFF.